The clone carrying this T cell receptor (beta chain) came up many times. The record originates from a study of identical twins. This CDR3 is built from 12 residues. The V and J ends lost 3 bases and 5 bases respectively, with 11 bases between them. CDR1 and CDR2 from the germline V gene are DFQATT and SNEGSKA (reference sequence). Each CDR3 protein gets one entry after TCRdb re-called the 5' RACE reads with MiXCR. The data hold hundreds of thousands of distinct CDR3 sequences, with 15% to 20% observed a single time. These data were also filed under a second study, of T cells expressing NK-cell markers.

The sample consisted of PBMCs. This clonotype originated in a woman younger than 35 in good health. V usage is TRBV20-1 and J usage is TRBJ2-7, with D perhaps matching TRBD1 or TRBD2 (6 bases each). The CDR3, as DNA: TGCAGTGCTAGGGACGGGGGCCACGAGCAGTACTTC. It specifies CSARDGGHEQYF.